This entry is about one T cell receptor beta chain. The record originates from a study of blood T cell repertoires in COVID-19. Per germline, CDR1 MDHEN and CDR2 SYDVKM. The CDR3 is 17 residues long. Unmatched junction bases numbered 11, after V lost 4 bases and J lost 2 bases. TCRdb's table, derived via immunoSEQ multiplex PCR, lists solely in-frame clones and lacks some. This table holds under 250,000 clones, around four fifths found once. Material: peripheral blood. The clonotype was recovered from a man between 35 and 55 years old with active or convalescent COVID-19. The chain has TRBV28 and TRBJ1-2, with TRBD1 identical over 9 bases. CDR3 residues: CASSSSGTGLWNYGYTF. DNA of the CDR3: TGTGCCAGCAGTTCCTCCGGGACAGGGTTGTGGAACTATGGCTACACCTTC.